Presented here are 27 T cell receptor beta chains from one specimen sequenced in a study of cytomegalovirus exposure and HLA in healthy donors. Measured with immunoSEQ multiplex PCR; TCRdb has only the in-frame clones, and not every one. Of tens of thousands of clones in the sample, under 95% are singletons; the top ten hold roughly 2.1%. The specimen sequenced was PBMCs. These receptors were obtained from a woman aged 18-35 years in good health and CMV-seronegative.

This CDR3 is CASSPSGGLTYNEQFF. The CDR3 region has the DNA TGTGCCAGCAGTCCGAGCGGGGGATTAACCTACAATGAGCAGTTCTTC. The genes are TRBV28 and TRBJ2-1; 8 bases are a match to TRBD2. V was clipped by 5 bases and J by 2 bases; unmatched bases: 8. CDR1 MDHEN and CDR2 SYDVKM come from the germline V gene. This CDR3 contains 16 residues.

The chain carries TRBV19 and TRBJ1-5, with TRBD1 matching 8 bases. CDR1 is LNHDA, CDR2 SQIVND, per germline (reference sequence). The CDR3 runs 16 residues. V dropped 7 bases and J dropped 5; count of bases not matched to a gene: 13. The CDR3 loop reads CASTERRTGSDQPQHF. Written as DNA, the CDR3 is TGTGCCAGTACCGAAAGACGGACAGGGAGCGATCAGCCCCAGCATTTT.

This rearrangement joins TRBV5-1 to TRBJ2-2; D is possibly TRBD1 (5 bases). Germline V CDR1 and CDR2: SGHRS, YFSETQ. The CDR3 loop spans 16 amino acids. The ends were cut back, 0 bases at V and 1 base at J, with 10 bases in the middle. The CDR3 loop reads CASSLGGRENTGELFF. The CDR3 bases are TGCGCCAGCAGCTTGGGGGGCAGGGAGAACACCGGGGAGCTGTTTTTT.

The chain links TRBV30 to TRBJ2-1; no definite D call. Germline V gene data show CDR1 as GTSNPN and CDR2 as SVGIG (reference sequence). Trimming left V 5 bases short and J 6 bases short, with 20 bases between. The CDR3 spans 15 residues. CDR3 in DNA: TGTGCCTGGGATGCCGTAGGTAGTAGAGGCAATGAGCAGTTCTTC. This gives the protein CAWDAVGSRGNEQFF. Full variable domain (remainder filled in from reference TRBV30 and TRBJ2-1): SQTIHQWPATLVQPVGSPLSLECTVEGTSNPNLYWYRQAAGRGLQLLFYSVGIGQISSEVPQNLSASRPQDRQFILSSKKLLLSDSGFYLCAWDAVGSRGNEQFFGPGTRLTVL.

CDR3 residues: CASSINFIYEQYF. The CDR3 coding sequence is TGTGCCAGCAGCATAAACTTTATCTACGAGCAGTACTTC. The chain carries TRBV11-2 and TRBJ2-7; D not certain. CDR1 is SGHAT, CDR2 FQNNGV, per germline. The CDR3 extends over 13 amino acids. Trimming took 5 bases from V and 3 from J, leaving 11 bases between them.

The gene calls are TRBV7-2 and TRBJ1-2; TRBD1 aligns across 7 bases. The CDR3 is made up of 13 amino acids. Germline trimming cut 5 bases from V and 8 bases from J; bases unmatched to any gene: 8. Germline lookup yields CDR1 SGHTA and CDR2 FQGNSA. DNA of the CDR3: TGTGCCAGCAGCCAAGCAGGGGGTAACGGCTACACCTTC. This encodes CASSQAGGNGYTF.

The chain carries TRBV5-1 and TRBJ2-7; TRBD1 aligns across 7 bases. Germline V gene lookup returns CDR1 SGHRS and CDR2 YFSETQ. There are 14 residues in the CDR3. V lost 1 base, J lost 3 bases, and 4 bases stayed unmatched. The CDR3 sequence is CASSLTGQSYEQYF. The CDR3 DNA sequence: TGCGCCAGCAGCTTGACGGGACAGAGCTACGAGCAGTACTTC.

The sample holds one count of this clone. The rearrangement joins TRBV4-1 to TRBJ2-3; 9 bases align to TRBD2. Germline CDR1 reads MGHRA; CDR2 reads YSYEKL. The CDR3 is 21 residues long. V lost 2 bases to trimming and J lost 1 base; unmatched junction nucleotides: 19. The CDR3 region has the DNA TGCGCCAGCAGCCAACTACCCCATGTGTTTGCGGGAGGGCGCGGCACAGATACGCAGTATTTT. This gives the protein CASSQLPHVFAGGRGTDTQYF.

The chain carries TRBV19 and TRBJ2-3; the match to TRBD2 covers 16 bases. V shed 5 bases and J 4 bases; nucleotides not matched to a gene: 12. Germline V gives CDR1 LNHDA, CDR2 SQIVND (reference sequence). The CDR3 covers 19 residues. The CDR3 DNA sequence: TGTGCCAGTAGTTTGGGACTAGCGGGAGGGGCTATGCATTCAGATACGCAGTATTTT. Protein sequence: CASSLGLAGGAMHSDTQYF.

The rearrangement links TRBV5-1 to TRBJ2-7, with 12 positions matching TRBD1. J was trimmed by 5 bases and V by 4 bases; bases with no gene match: 7. CDR1 and CDR2 (germline): SGHRS, YFSETQ. This CDR3 contains 15 residues. CDR3 residues: CASSRGTGGPDEQYF. In DNA, the CDR3 is TGCGCCAGCAGCCGGGGGACAGGGGGCCCTGACGAGCAGTACTTC.

The chain recombines TRBV11-1 with TRBJ2-5, with D possibly matching TRBD2 (6 bases). V dropped 4 bases and J dropped 0 bases, with 9 bases sitting between them. The CDR3 extends over 14 amino acids. Germline V gives CDR1 SGHAT, CDR2 FQDESV (reference sequence). The CDR3 here is CASSSSGYQETQYF. The DNA of the CDR3 is TGTGCCAGCAGCTCCAGCGGGTACCAAGAGACCCAGTACTTC. Full variable domain (outside the CDR3, taken from reference TRBV11-1 and TRBJ2-5): EAEVAQSPRYKITEKSQAVAFWCDPISGHATLYWYRQILGQGPELLVQFQDESVVDDSQLPKDRFSAERLKGVDSTLKIQPAELGDSAMYLCASSSSGYQETQYFGPGTRLLVL.

J is TRBJ2-1 and V is TRBV19; 10 positions agree with TRBD2. Germline loops: CDR1 LNHDA, CDR2 SQIVND (reference sequence). J was trimmed by 3 bases and V by 3 bases; bases with no gene match: 11. The CDR3 runs to 18 residues. This CDR3 is CASSISLAGENRYNEQFF. As DNA, the CDR3 is TGTGCCAGTAGTATTTCGCTAGCGGGAGAGAATCGCTACAATGAGCAGTTCTTC.

The chain carries TRBV5-6 and TRBJ1-2; 9 bases agree with TRBD1. V dropped 0 bases and J dropped 6; count of bases not matched to a gene: 9. The germline CDR1 and CDR2 sequences are SGHDT and YYEEEE. The CDR3 consists of 16 residues. This chain's CDR3 is CASSLAGTGSANGYTF. The CDR3 bases are TGTGCCAGCAGCTTGGCAGGGACAGGGTCCGCCAATGGCTACACCTTC.

J is TRBJ1-1 and V is TRBV6-1, with D uncertain. V was clipped by 0 bases and J by 4 bases, with 9 bases between them. This CDR3 is built from 14 residues. Germline assignment: CDR1 MNHNS and CDR2 SASEGT. CDR3: CASSEAGAGTEAFF. As DNA, the CDR3 is TGTGCCAGCAGTGAAGCTGGAGCGGGCACTGAAGCTTTCTTT.

This rearrangement joins TRBV30 to TRBJ2-7; possible D gene TRBD2, 7 bases. V was cut by 4 bases and J by 4 bases, with 14 bases left in between. This CDR3 comprises 13 residues. CDR1 GTSNPN and CDR2 SVGIG come from the germline V gene (reference sequence). DNA of the CDR3: TGTGCCTGGAACCATGGGGGGGCTTACGAGCAGTACTTC. Its translation is CAWNHGGAYEQYF. The full variable domain, completed using reference TRBV30 and TRBJ2-7, is SQTIHQWPATLVQPVGSPLSLECTVEGTSNPNLYWYRQAAGRGLQLLFYSVGIGQISSEVPQNLSASRPQDRQFILSSKKLLLSDSGFYLCAWNHGGAYEQYFGPGTRLTVT.

The gene calls are TRBV10-3 and TRBJ1-2; D unresolved. This CDR3 region has 16 residues. Germline V lookup: CDR1 ENHRY, CDR2 SYGVKD. The V end was cut by 3 bases, the J end by 3 bases, with 17 bases between. The CDR3 bases are TGTGCCATCAGTGACCTCTATAGGGCGGGCCACTATGGCTACACCTTC. This translates into CAISDLYRAGHYGYTF.

V is TRBV7-8 and J is TRBJ2-3, with 12 bases identical to TRBD2. Germline V gene sequence: CDR1 SGHVS, CDR2 FQNEAQ. This CDR3 is 16 amino acids long. V dropped 1 base and J dropped 10; count of bases not matched to a gene: 9. Written as DNA, the CDR3 is TGTGCCAGCAGCTTAGGTCGACTAGCGGGAGAAACAGCGCAGTATTTT. It codes for CASSLGRLAGETAQYF.

The chain couples TRBV27 to TRBJ1-6; D is undetermined. The CDR3 spans 15 residues. The germline gives CDR1 MNHEY, CDR2 SMNVEV (reference sequence). V lost 1 base and J lost 6, with 10 bases in between. CDR3 residues: CASSLLGSGNSPLHF. CDR3 nucleotides: TGTGCCAGCAGTTTATTGGGGAGTGGTAATTCACCCCTCCACTTT.

The chain is built from TRBV29-1 and TRBJ2-5; maybe TRBD2 (7 bases). This CDR3 comprises 13 residues. Germline V lookup: CDR1 SQVTM, CDR2 ANQGSEA. V lost 8 bases and J 2 bases, leaving 15 bases between the germline ends. DNA for the CDR3: TGCAGCTCCGTGGGGGGGGCGCAAGAGACCCAGTACTTC. Translated, it gives CSSVGGAQETQYF.

The CDR3 coding sequence is TGTGCCAGCAGAACACAGGGGAACACTGAAGCTTTCTTT. It encodes CASRTQGNTEAFF. The V call is TRBV6-5, the J call TRBJ1-1; D is possibly TRBD1 (6 bases). V lost 6 bases to trimming and J lost 1 base, with 9 bases between them. The germline CDR1 and CDR2 sequences are MNHEY and SVGAGI. The CDR3 runs to 13 residues.

The rearrangement joins TRBV9 to TRBJ2-3; 10 nucleotides line up with TRBD2. V lost 4 bases and J lost 8; bases outside the gene matches: 16. The CDR3 has 17 amino acids. Germline values: CDR1 SGDLS, CDR2 YYNGEE. The CDR3 DNA follows: TGTGCCAGCAGCCTCGAGGGAAAGCGGGGGGGCGGGGCTACGCAGTATTTT. It codes for CASSLEGKRGGGATQYF.

For the CDR3, the DNA is TGTGCCAGCAGTTACTCGACCCCCGGGACAGGCTATGGCTACACCTTC. Translating it yields CASSYSTPGTGYGYTF. This sequence joins TRBV6-5 and TRBJ1-2, with 8 bases that match TRBD1. With V trimmed by 0 bases and J by 4 bases, 7 bases remained unmatched. The CDR3 is 16 amino acids. Germline assignment: CDR1 MNHEY and CDR2 SVGAGI.

The chain uses TRBV27 and TRBJ1-2; the D is unclear. The CDR3 runs 15 residues. V was pared by 5 bases and J by 1 base, with 14 bases between. CDR1 and CDR2 (germline): MNHEY, SMNVEV (reference sequence). This chain's CDR3 is CASSPTGPLNYGYTF. The CDR3 DNA follows: TGTGCCAGCAGTCCTACTGGGCCCCTTAACTATGGCTACACCTTC.

This rearrangement joins TRBV19 to TRBJ1-3; D is possibly TRBD1 (5 bases). The CDR3 contains 14 residues. The V end lost 10 bases, the J end lost 2 bases, and 15 bases lay between the germline ends. Germline V lookup: CDR1 LNHDA, CDR2 SQIVND (reference sequence). CDR3 coding DNA: TGTGCCATCAAACAGGATCCGGCTGGAAACACCATATATTTT. Amino acids: CAIKQDPAGNTIYF.

The rearrangement uses TRBV6-1 and TRBJ2-3, with TRBD2 identical over 13 bases. V was clipped by 7 bases and J by 0 bases; unmatched bases: 1. Germline V gene lookup returns CDR1 MNHNS and CDR2 SASEGT. The CDR3 covers 15 residues. The CDR3 region has the DNA TGTGCCAGCAAGGGACTAGCGGGAAGCACAGATACGCAGTATTTT. Amino acids: CASKGLAGSTDTQYF.

This clone was detected only once. The chain couples TRBV28 to TRBJ1-1, with TRBD1 matching 11 bases. Germline CDR1 is MDHEN and CDR2 is SYDVKM. The CDR3 consists of 12 residues. Trimming at V came to 6 bases and at J to 10 bases, leaving 4 bases not matched to a gene. The CDR3 DNA is TGTGCCAGCAGATCAGGACAGGGGGCAGCTTTCTTT. It yields the protein CASRSGQGAAFF.

This chain links TRBV7-2 with TRBJ1-1; unclear D gene. This CDR3 has 14 residues. Germline CDR1 reads SGHTA; CDR2 reads FQGNSA. V was clipped by 6 bases and J by 11 bases, with 22 bases between them. The CDR3 DNA reads as TGTGCCAGCAGTCCTCGACCGGGAGTGAGGGAGGCTTTCTTT. This encodes CASSPRPGVREAFF.